Listed here are 13 T cell receptor beta chains from one sample, sequenced in a study of T-cell reconstitution after alpha-beta-depleted transplantation in children. Unique molecular identifiers tagged the TCRbeta library. TCRdb processed the PCR reads anew with MiXCR; each CDR3 protein has one entry. The sample lists some 600,000 distinct CDR3 sequences; 10% to 15% were seen once. Source: PBMCs, mostly from graft donor cells, taken 360 days after TCRalphabeta/CD19-depleted stem cell transplant. Receptors originate from a male patient between 5 and 17 years old who had a stem cell transplant for acute myeloid leukemia, so the T cells may come from the graft donor.

The V and J genes are TRBV5-1 and TRBJ2-7, with a possible D match to TRBD1 (6 bases). Trimming removed 2 bases from V and 2 bases from J, with 11 bases in between. The CDR3 is made up of 14 amino acids. Per germline, CDR1 SGHRS and CDR2 YFSETQ. The CDR3: CASSFGTQTYEQYF. CDR3 DNA sequence: TGCGCCAGCAGCTTTGGGACACAAACCTACGAGCAGTACTTC.

This chain connects TRBV29-1 to TRBJ2-2; 11 bases match TRBD2. Trimming at V came to 4 bases and at J to 5 bases, leaving 6 bases not matched to a gene. Germline CDR1 and CDR2: SQVTM and ANQGSEA. CDR3 size: 15 residues. The CDR3 protein is CSVARTSGSTGELFF. In DNA, the CDR3 is TGCAGCGTTGCCAGGACTAGCGGGTCGACCGGGGAGCTGTTTTTT.

V usage is TRBV7-9 and J usage is TRBJ1-2; no definite D call. The CDR3 totals 13 residues. The V gene lost 1 base and the J gene lost 6 bases, with 9 bases spanning the gap. CDR1 and CDR2 from the germline V gene are SEHNR and FQNEAQ (reference sequence). CDR3 region: CASSLDTVNGYTF. The CDR3 DNA follows: TGTGCCAGCAGCTTAGATACAGTCAATGGCTACACCTTC.

V usage is TRBV25-1 and J usage is TRBJ2-7; D not resolved. The CDR3 has 15 residues. CDR1 MGHDK and CDR2 SYGVNS come from the germline V gene. The V end lost 4 bases, the J end lost 0 bases, and 13 bases lay between the germline ends. The CDR3 nucleotides read TGTGCCAGCAGTGGGTTTCTCGGAAGCTCCTACGAGCAGTACTTC. This gives the protein CASSGFLGSSYEQYF.

The chain has TRBV5-6 and TRBJ1-3, with D possibly being TRBD1 (5 bases). The CDR3 is made up of 15 amino acids. V lost 3 bases and J 5 bases, leaving 15 bases between the germline ends. Per the germline V gene, CDR1 is SGHDT and CDR2 is YYEEEE. The CDR3 protein is CASSSGDSARNTIYF. The CDR3 coding sequence is TGTGCCAGCAGCTCAGGTGACAGTGCTCGAAACACCATATATTTT.

V usage is TRBV5-1 and J usage is TRBJ2-5; D is tentatively TRBD1 or TRBD2 (6 bases each). The V gene lost 1 base and the J gene lost 3 bases, with 19 bases spanning the gap. CDR3 length equals 17 residues. CDR1 is SGHRS and CDR2 is YFSETQ in the germline V gene. The CDR3 DNA sequence: TGCGCCAGCAGCTTGTTGAATGCGAGGGGGGTAGAAGAGACCCAGTACTTC. Translation gives CASSLLNARGVEETQYF.

This clonotype was detected many times. The chain combines TRBV4-2 with TRBJ2-7, with TRBD1 identical over 7 bases. The CDR3 covers 17 residues. The germline CDR1 and CDR2 sequences are LGHNA and YNFKEQ. The J segment lost 3 bases and the V segment lost 1 base, leaving 12 bases of the junction unmatched. CDR3 protein: CASSQGVWGQGDYEQYF. In DNA form, the CDR3 reads TGTGCCAGCAGCCAAGGGGTATGGGGCCAGGGGGACTACGAGCAGTACTTC.

This clonotype has at least ten counts. The chain combines TRBV6-1 with TRBJ2-7; 8 bases match TRBD2. Germline V CDR1 and CDR2: MNHNS, SASEGT. The CDR3 spans 16 residues. With 7 bases clipped from V and 3 bases from J, the junction kept 14 bases outside the gene matches. CDR3 residues: CASTTRGGTRYYEQYF. CDR3 DNA sequence: TGTGCCAGCACCACCCGCGGAGGGACTAGATACTACGAGCAGTACTTC.

The chain joins TRBV3-1 to TRBJ2-7, with TRBD2 matching 7 bases. Losses at the gene ends were 1 base for V and 3 bases for J; bases not matched to a gene: 6. CDR1 and CDR2 (germline): LGHDT, YNNKEL (reference sequence). This CDR3 is 15 amino acids long. CDR3 in DNA: TGTGCCAGCAGCCAAGTACCGACTAGCAGCTACGAGCAGTACTTC. It encodes CASSQVPTSSYEQYF.

V usage is TRBV5-1 and J usage is TRBJ2-1; the D is unclear. CDR1 and CDR2 (germline): SGHRS, YFSETQ. This CDR3 is 15 amino acids long. V lost 4 bases to trimming and J lost 5 bases, with 16 bases between them. The CDR3 loop is CASSAEVLSHNEQFF. In DNA, the CDR3 is TGCGCCAGCAGCGCCGAAGTCCTTTCCCACAATGAGCAGTTCTTC.

The rearrangement links TRBV27 to TRBJ2-6, with 10 bases aligning to TRBD1. Germline lookup yields CDR1 MNHEY and CDR2 SMNVEV (reference sequence). Germline trimming cut 5 bases from V and 1 base from J; bases unmatched to any gene: 5. The CDR3 has 17 amino acids. The CDR3 region is CASSAGQGNSGANVLTF. The CDR3, as DNA: TGTGCCAGCAGTGCGGGACAGGGGAATTCTGGGGCCAACGTCCTGACTTTC.

This clonotype was seen more than once but under ten times. The J gene is TRBJ2-1, the V gene TRBV9; 9 bases are shared with TRBD2. Germline CDR1 SGDLS, CDR2 YYNGEE. J gave up 8 bases and V 9 bases, and 15 bases lay outside the gene matches. CDR3 length: 15 residues. The CDR3 is CATSRGSGSFDEQFF. In nucleotides, the CDR3 is TGTGCCACGTCCCGAGGTAGCGGGAGCTTCGATGAGCAGTTCTTC.

This chain joins TRBV30 and TRBJ2-3; perhaps TRBD2 as D (6 bases). The CDR3 length is 14 residues. The V and J ends lost 1 base and 1 base respectively, with 9 bases between them. The germline V gene encodes CDR1 GTSNPN and CDR2 SVGIG (reference sequence). CDR3 region: CAWSGASGTDTQYF. For the CDR3, the DNA is TGTGCCTGGAGTGGGGCTAGCGGCACAGATACGCAGTATTTT.